This T cell receptor (beta chain) was documented in a study of blood T cell repertoires in COVID-19. Study-wide context: T cells, B-cell-depleted T cells, or PBMCs provided the cDNA or gDNA that served as material.

Original data processing: Amplification of reference gene primers provided the estimated nucleated cell counts. TCRdb keeps only in-frame clones here, not all; method: immunoSEQ multiplex PCR. V, J and clone size are those of that table, while D and trimming were read from the DNA. Among about 150,000 clones listed, around 84% were seen once. The V gene's germline CDR1 is SGHTA and CDR2 FQGNSA. Losses at the gene ends were 5 bases for V and 3 bases for J; bases not matched to a gene: 4. The CDR3 has 15 residues. The chain employs TRBV7-2 and TRBJ2-2, with 9 bases lining up with TRBD2. The sequence was obtained from a man aged 80 or over with acute or convalescent COVID-19. Sequenced sample: peripheral blood. The CDR3, as DNA: TGTGCCAGCAGCCTCCGCGGGGGGGACACCGGGGAGCTGTTTTTT. It yields the protein CASSLRGGDTGELFF.